This T cell receptor beta chain is drawn from a study of radiotherapy plus CTLA-4 blockade in lung cancer. Whole-study context: Roughly a sixth of enrolled patients responded objectively, and roughly 30% had disease control.

This CDR3 spans 17 amino acids. V was pared by 0 bases and J by 3 bases, with 15 bases between. CDR1 and CDR2 (germline): SGHNT, YYREEE (reference sequence). The repertoire was sequenced with immunoSEQ multiplex PCR; TCRdb's copy has only in-frame clones and lacks some. The sample includes 53,000 or so clones, 70% to 90% of them seen just once. The material sequenced was peripheral blood, taken from a patient treated with radiotherapy plus ipilimumab. The sequence was obtained from a human donor with non-small cell lung cancer that progressed on radiotherapy plus ipilimumab. Some clones in this sample may be carry-over from other donors' samples. V gene TRBV5-4 combines with J gene TRBJ2-2, with D maybe TRBD1 (5 bases). The CDR3 DNA reads as TGTGCCAGCAGCTTGGGTTGGGGCGAACCAGACACCGGGGAGCTGTTTTTT. Amino acids: CASSLGWGEPDTGELFF.